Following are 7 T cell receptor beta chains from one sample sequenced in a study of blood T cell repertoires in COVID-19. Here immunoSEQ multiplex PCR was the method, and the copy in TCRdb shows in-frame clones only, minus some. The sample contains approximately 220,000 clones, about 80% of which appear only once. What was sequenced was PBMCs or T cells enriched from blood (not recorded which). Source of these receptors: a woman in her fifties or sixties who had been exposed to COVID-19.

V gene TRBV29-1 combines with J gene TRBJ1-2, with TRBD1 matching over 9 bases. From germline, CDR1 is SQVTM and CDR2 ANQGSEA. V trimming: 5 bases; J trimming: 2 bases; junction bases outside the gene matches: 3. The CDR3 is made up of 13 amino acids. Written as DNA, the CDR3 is TGCAGCGTTCACAGGGGGCAGAACTATGGCTACACCTTC. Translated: CSVHRGQNYGYTF.

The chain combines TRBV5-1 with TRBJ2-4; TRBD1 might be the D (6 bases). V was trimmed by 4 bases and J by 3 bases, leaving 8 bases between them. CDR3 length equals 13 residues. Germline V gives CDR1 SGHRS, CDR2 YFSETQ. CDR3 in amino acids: CASSQDSKNIQYF. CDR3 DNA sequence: TGCGCCAGCAGCCAGGACAGCAAAAACATTCAGTACTTC.

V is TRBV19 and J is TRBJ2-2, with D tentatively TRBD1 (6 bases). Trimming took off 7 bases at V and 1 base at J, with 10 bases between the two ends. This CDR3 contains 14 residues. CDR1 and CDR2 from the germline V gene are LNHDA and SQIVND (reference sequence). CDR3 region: CASTDRLNTGELFF. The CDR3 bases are TGTGCCAGTACAGACAGGTTGAACACCGGGGAGCTGTTTTTT.

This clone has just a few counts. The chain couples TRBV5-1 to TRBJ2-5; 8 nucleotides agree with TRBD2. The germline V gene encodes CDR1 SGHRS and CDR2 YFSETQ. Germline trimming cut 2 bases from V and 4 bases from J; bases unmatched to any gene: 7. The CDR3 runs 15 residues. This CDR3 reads CASSLGPGGGETQYF. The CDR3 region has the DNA TGCGCCAGCAGCTTAGGCCCCGGGGGGGGAGAGACCCAGTACTTC.

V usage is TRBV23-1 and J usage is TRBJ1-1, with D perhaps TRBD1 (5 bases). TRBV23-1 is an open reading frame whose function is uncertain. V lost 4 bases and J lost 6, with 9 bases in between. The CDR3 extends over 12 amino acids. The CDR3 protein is CASSPDSPEAFF. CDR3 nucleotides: TGCGCCAGCAGTCCTGACAGTCCTGAAGCTTTCTTT.

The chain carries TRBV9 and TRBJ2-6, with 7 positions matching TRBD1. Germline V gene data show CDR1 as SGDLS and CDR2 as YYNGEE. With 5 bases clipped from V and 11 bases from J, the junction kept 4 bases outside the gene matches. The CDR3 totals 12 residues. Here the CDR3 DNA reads TGTGCCAGCAGGGGGCAGGGGGACGTCCTGACTTTC. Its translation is CASRGQGDVLTF.

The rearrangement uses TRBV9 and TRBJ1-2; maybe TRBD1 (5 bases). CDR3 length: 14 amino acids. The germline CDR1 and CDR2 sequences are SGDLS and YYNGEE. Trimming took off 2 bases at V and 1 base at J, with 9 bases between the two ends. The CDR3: CASSVQGLNYGYTF. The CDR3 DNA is TGTGCCAGCAGCGTGCAGGGCCTTAACTATGGCTACACCTTC.